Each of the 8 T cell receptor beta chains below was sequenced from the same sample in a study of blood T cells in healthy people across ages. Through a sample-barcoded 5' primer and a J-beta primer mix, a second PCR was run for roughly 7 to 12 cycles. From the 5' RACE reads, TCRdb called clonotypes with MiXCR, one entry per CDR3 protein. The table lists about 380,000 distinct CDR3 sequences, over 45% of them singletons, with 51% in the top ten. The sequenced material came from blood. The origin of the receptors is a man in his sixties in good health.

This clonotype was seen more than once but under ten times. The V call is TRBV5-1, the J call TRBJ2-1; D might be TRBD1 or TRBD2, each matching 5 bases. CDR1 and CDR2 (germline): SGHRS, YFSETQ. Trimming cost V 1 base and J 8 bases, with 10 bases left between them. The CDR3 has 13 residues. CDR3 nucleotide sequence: TGCGCCAGCAGCTTGCGTTGGGGGTATGAGCAGTTCTTC. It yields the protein CASSLRWGYEQFF.

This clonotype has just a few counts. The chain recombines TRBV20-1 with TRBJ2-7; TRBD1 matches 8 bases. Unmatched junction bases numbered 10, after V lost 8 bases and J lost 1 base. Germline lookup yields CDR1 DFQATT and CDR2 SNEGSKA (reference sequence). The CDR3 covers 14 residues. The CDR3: CSTNRQGRSYEQYF. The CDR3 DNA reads TGCAGTACGAATCGACAGGGGAGGTCCTACGAGCAGTACTTC.

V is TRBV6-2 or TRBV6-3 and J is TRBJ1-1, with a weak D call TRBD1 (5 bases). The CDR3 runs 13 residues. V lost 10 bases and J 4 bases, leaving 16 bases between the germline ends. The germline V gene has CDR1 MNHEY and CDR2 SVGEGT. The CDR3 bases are TGTGCCACCCAATGGGGCTTCGGCACTGAAGCTTTCTTT. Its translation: CATQWGFGTEAFF.

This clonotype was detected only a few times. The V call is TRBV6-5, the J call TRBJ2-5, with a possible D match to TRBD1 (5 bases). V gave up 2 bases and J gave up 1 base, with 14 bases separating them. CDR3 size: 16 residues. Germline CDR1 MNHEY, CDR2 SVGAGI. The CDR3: CASSYGPGPSQETQYF. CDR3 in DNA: TGTGCCAGCAGTTACGGCCCAGGGCCCTCCCAAGAGACCCAGTACTTC.

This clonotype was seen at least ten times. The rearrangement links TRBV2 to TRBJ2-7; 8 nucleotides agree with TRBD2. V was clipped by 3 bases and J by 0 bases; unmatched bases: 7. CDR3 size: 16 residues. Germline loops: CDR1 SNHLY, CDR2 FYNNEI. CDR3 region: CASSDPGGGASYEQYF. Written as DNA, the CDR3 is TGTGCCAGCAGTGACCCCGGGGGGGGAGCCTCCTACGAGCAGTACTTC.

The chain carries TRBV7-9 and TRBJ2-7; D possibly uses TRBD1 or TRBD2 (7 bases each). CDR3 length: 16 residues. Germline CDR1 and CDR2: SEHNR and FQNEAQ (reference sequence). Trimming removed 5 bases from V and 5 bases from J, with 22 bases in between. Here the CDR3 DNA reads TGTGCCAGCAGCGCCACCAGGGGGGGCAGGGGAAACGAGCAGTACTTC. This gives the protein CASSATRGGRGNEQYF.

The CDR3 nucleotides are TGCGCCAGCAGCCCTCAAACAGGGGATAATTCACCCCTCCACTTT. Protein: CASSPQTGDNSPLHF. This chain joins TRBV5-1 and TRBJ1-6, with TRBD1 matching over 7 bases. The CDR3 contains 15 residues. Germline V gene lookup returns CDR1 SGHRS and CDR2 YFSETQ. V was clipped by 4 bases and J by 5 bases; unmatched bases: 6.

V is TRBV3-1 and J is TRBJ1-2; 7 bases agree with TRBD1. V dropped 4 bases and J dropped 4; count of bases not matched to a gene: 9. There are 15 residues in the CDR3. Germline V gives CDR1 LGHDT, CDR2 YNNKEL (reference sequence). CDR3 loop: CASSRKGGAPYGYTF. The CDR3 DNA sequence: TGTGCCAGCAGCCGGAAAGGGGGCGCCCCCTATGGCTACACCTTC.